This T cell receptor (beta chain) was identified during a study of cytomegalovirus exposure and HLA in healthy donors (TCRdb year 2017). Turning to the overall study: The 670 or so repertoires of the first cohort and the 95 to 150 validation repertoires were produced on the same platform, according to a later analysis. The study was designed to test whether signatures of past pathogen exposure could be identified by cataloging public T cell receptors. A separate validation cohort of more than 100 different subjects was used in addition to the 666-subject first cohort. To predict cytomegalovirus infection status, the study combined high-throughput TCR immunosequencing, statistical association of individual TCRs with disease status, and machine learning.

The donors were included in the validation cohort of roughly 130 subjects, a group kept apart from the approximately 650-subject first cohort. Libraries were prepared through the immunoSEQ multiplex PCR assay. In the original analysis: A statistical classification framework was built to diagnose cytomegalovirus status from the catalog of TCR beta chain sequences. TCRdb re-hosts the immuneACCESS table, in-frame sequences only. Its copies lack some clones; in the studies checked, an unresolved V gene accounts for under half of them, and the cause for the rest is not known. That table supplies the V and J calls and clone size; D and trimming were determined from the DNA. The sample data list 300,000 or so clones, and over 75% of these were observed just once. The ten largest clones represent approximately 0.9% of the sample. Regarding this clone: Its antigen remains undetermined. No qualities accompany the bases; no much larger clone lies one base away.

Results the study describes overall, beyond this receptor: Subsequent analysis determined that TCRs grouped into clusters in the first cohort also showed a tendency toward co-occurrence across the 90 to 150 validation repertoires, and 90% to 95% of cluster scores exceeded 0. In both the original and validation cohorts, the classifier was reported to diagnose cytomegalovirus status with high specificity and sensitivity. According to the authors, the approach could potentially be generalized to other disease states and immunological phenotypes. All 120 or so repertoires were used to score co-occurrence in the validation cohort in a later analysis, because that analysis had no HLA typing for the cohort. Across donors, most TCR sequences were observed very rarely, whereas some public TCRs were present in many individuals. Three of the identified cytomegalovirus-associated TCR beta chains were confirmed in vitro to be specific for cytomegalovirus antigens. In the study, approximately 160 TCR beta chains were listed as associated with cytomegalovirus.

Taken from the germline V gene, the CDR1 and CDR2 loops are SQVTM and ANQGSEA. The CDR3 sequence holds 14 residues, the cysteine and phenylalanine included. The DNA shown is the 42-base CDR3, in frame from base 1. Ends trimmed: V by 6 bases, J by 2 bases; bases unmatched to a gene: 7. The clonotype comes from a man in his thirties or forties in good health and CMV-seronegative. The sample comprised PBMCs. Here the chain combines TRBV29-1 and TRBJ2-5, with 9 bases aligning to TRBD1. The CDR3 is CSVGNRGLQETQYF. The base sequence is TGCAGCGTAGGTAACAGGGGGCTACAAGAGACCCAGTACTTC.